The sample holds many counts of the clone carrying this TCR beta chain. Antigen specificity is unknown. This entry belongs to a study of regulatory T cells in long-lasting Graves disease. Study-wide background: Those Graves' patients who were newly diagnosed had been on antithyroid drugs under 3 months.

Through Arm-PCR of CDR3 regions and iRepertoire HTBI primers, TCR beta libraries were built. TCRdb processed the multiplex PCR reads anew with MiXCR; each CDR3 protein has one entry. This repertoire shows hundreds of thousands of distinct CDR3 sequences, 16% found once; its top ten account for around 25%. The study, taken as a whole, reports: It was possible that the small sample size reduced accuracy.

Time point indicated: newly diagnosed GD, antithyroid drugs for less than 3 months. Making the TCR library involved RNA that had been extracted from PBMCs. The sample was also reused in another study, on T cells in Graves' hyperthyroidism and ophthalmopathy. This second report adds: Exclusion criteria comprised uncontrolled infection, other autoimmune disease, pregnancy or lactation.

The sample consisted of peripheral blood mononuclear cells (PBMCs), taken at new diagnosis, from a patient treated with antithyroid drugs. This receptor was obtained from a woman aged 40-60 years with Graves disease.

The CDR3 DNA is TGTGCCAGCAGTTTCCGACAGAGTACATCCTACGAGCAGTACTTC. As protein: CASSFRQSTSYEQYF. The J gene is TRBJ2-7, the V gene TRBV27; D is possibly TRBD1 (5 bases). The germline V gene has CDR1 MNHEY and CDR2 SMNVEV (reference sequence). The CDR3 is made up of 15 amino acids. V lost 3 bases and J 1 base, leaving 13 bases between the germline ends.